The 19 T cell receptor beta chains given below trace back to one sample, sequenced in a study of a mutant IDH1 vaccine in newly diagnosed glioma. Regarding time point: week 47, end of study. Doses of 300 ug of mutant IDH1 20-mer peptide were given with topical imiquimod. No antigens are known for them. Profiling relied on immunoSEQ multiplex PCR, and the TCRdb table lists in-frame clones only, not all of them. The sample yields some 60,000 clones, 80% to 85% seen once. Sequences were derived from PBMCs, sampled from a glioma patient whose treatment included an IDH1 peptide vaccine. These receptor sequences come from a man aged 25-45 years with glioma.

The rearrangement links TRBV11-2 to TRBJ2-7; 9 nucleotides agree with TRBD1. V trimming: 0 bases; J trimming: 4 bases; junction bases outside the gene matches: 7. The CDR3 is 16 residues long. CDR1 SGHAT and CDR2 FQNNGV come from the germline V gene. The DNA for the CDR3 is TGTGCCAGCAGCTTAGAGTGGGGGACAGGGACTTACGAGCAGTACTTC. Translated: CASSLEWGTGTYEQYF.

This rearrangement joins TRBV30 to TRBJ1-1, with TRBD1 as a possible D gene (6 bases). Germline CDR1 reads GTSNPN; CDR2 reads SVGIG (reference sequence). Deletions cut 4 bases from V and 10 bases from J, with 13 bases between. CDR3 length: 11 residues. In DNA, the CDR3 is TGTGCCTGGACGGGTCTAGGGGGAGCTTTCTTT. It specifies CAWTGLGGAFF.

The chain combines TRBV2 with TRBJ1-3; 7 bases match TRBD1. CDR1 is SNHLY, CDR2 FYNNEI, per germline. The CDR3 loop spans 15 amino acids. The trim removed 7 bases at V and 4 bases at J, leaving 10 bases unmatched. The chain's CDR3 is CASTDRANSGNTIYF. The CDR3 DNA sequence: TGTGCCAGCACCGACAGGGCAAACTCCGGAAACACCATATATTTT.

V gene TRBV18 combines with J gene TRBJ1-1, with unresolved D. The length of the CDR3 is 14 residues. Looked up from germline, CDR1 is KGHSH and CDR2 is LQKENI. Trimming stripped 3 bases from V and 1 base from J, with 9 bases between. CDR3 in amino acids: CASSPKYPNTEAFF. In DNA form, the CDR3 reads TGTGCCAGCTCACCGAAATATCCGAACACTGAAGCTTTCTTT.

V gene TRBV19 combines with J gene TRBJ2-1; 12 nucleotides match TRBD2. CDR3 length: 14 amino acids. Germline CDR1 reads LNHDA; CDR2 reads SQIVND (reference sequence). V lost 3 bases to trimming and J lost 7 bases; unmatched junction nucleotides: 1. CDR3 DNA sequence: TGTGCCAGTAGTATTACTAGCGGGGGGAATGAGCAGTTCTTC. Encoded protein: CASSITSGGNEQFF. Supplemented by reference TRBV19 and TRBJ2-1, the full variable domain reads DGGITQSPKYLFRKEGQNVTLSCEQNLNHDAMYWYRQDPGQGLRLIYYSQIVNDFQKGDIAEGYSVSREKKESFPLTVTSAQKNPTAFYLCASSITSGGNEQFFGPGTRLTVL.

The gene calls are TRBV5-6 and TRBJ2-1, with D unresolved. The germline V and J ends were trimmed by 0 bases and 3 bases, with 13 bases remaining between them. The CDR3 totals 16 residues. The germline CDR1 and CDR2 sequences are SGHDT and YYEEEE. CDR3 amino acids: CASSLARDGYYNEQFF. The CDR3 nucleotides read TGTGCCAGCAGCTTGGCGAGAGACGGCTACTACAATGAGCAGTTCTTC. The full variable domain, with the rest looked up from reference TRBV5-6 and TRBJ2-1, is DAGVTQSPTHLIKTRGQQVTLRCSPKSGHDTVSWYQQALGQGPQFIFQYYEEEERQRGNFPDRFSGHQFPNYSSELNVNALLLGDSALYLCASSLARDGYYNEQFFGPGTRLTVL.

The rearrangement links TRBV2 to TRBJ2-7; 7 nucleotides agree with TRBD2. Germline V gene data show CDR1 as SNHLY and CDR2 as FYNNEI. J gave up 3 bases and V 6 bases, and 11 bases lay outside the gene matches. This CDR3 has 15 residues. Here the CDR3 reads CASSESGGNGYEQYF. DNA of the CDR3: TGTGCCAGCAGCGAATCCGGGGGGAACGGCTACGAGCAGTACTTC.

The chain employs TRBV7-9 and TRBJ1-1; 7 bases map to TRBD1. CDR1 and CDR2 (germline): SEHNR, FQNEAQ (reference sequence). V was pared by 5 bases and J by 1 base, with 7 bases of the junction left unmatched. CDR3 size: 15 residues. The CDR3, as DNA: TGTGCCAGCAGCCCAAGAGGGGGCCCGAACACTGAAGCTTTCTTT. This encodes CASSPRGGPNTEAFF.

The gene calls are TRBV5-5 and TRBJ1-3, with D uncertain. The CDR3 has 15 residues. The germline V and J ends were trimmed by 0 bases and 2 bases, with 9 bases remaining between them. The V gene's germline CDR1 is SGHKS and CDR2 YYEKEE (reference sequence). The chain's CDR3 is CASSLEWGAGNTIYF. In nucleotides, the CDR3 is TGTGCCAGCAGCTTGGAATGGGGAGCTGGAAACACCATATATTTT.

The CDR3 region is CASSQDSWAGGKLPDLRNEQFF. The CDR3 DNA reads as TGCGCCAGCAGCCAAGATTCTTGGGCGGGGGGGAAACTACCAGACCTACGTAATGAGCAGTTCTTC. The chain carries TRBV4-1 and TRBJ2-1; TRBD2 aligns across 9 bases. From germline, CDR1 is MGHRA and CDR2 YSYEKL. Trimming removed 0 bases from V and 7 bases from J; junction bases left unmatched: 25. The CDR3 loop spans 22 amino acids.

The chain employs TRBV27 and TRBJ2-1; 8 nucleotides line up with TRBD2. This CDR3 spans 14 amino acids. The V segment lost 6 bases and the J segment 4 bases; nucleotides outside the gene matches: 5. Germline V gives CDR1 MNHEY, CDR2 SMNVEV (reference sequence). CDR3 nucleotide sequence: TGTGCCAGCAGCACTAGCGGCAGATACAATGAGCAGTTCTTC. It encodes CASSTSGRYNEQFF.

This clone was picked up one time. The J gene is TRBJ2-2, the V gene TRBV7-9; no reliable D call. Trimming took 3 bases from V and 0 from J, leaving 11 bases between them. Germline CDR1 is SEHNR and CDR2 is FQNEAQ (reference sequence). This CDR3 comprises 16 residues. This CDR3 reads CASSLDGPANTGELFF. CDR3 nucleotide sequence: TGTGCCAGCAGCTTGGATGGCCCCGCGAACACCGGGGAGCTGTTTTTT.

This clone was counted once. The CDR3 DNA sequence: TGTGCCAGCAGTTTTGGCGGCGATGAGCAGTTCTTC. Its protein product is CASSFGGDEQFF. V is TRBV27 and J is TRBJ2-1; unclear D gene. V was pared by 3 bases and J by 8 bases, with 8 bases between. The CDR3 has 12 residues. CDR1 MNHEY and CDR2 SMNVEV come from the germline V gene (reference sequence).

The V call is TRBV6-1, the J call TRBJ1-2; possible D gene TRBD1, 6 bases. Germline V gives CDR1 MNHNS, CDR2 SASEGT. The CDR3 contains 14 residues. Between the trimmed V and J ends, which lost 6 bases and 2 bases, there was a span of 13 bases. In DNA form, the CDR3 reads TGTGCCAGCAGGACACAGGGTTACAACTATGGCTACACCTTC. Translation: CASRTQGYNYGYTF.

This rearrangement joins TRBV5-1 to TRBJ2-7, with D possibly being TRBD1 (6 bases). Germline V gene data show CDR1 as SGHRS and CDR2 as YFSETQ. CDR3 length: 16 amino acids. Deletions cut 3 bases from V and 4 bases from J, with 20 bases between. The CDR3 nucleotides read TGCGCCAGCAGCTATGGACAGCTGGTTATATGGTACGAGCAGTACTTC. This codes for CASSYGQLVIWYEQYF.

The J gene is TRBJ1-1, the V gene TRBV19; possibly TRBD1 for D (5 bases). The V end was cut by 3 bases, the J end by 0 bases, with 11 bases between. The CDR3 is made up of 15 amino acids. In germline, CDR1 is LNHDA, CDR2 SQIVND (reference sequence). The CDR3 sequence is CASSMGQLMNTEAFF. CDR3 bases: TGTGCCAGTAGTATGGGGCAGCTCATGAACACTGAAGCTTTCTTT.

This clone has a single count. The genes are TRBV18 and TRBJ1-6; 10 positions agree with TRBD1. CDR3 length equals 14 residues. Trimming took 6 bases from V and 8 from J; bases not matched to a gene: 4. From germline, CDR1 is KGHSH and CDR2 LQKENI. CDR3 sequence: CASSPGTGDSPLHF. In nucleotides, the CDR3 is TGTGCCAGCTCCCCTGGGACAGGGGATTCACCCCTCCACTTT.

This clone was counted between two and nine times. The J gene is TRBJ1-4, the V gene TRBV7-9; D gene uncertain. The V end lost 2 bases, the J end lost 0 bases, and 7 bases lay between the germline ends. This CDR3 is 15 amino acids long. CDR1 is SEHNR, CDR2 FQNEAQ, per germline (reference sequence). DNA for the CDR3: TGTGCCAGCAGCTTAATGGGAACAACTAATGAAAAACTGTTTTTT. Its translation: CASSLMGTTNEKLFF.

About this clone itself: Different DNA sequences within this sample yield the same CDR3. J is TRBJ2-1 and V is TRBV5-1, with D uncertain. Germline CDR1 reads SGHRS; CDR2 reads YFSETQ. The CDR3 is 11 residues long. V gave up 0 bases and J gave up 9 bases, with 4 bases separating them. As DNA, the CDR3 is TGCGCCAGCAGCTTGGGCGGTGAGCAGTTCTTC. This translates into CASSLGGEQFF.